This T cell receptor (beta chain) was captured in a study of identical twins. Study-wide findings and caveats: Interpretation of the results relied on cross-sectional statistical analysis and not on following the same donors.

This clonotype was observed a handful of times. The antigen remains undetermined. TCRdb re-called the 5' RACE reads through MiXCR, storing one row per CDR3 protein. This table holds 400,000 or so distinct CDR3 sequences, roughly 10% found once. Per germline, CDR1 SGHAT and CDR2 FQNNGV. Trimming removed 7 bases from V and 2 bases from J, with 25 bases in between. This CDR3 has 18 residues. J is TRBJ2-3 and V is TRBV11-2, with D perhaps matching TRBD2 (6 bases). The sample was naive T cells sorted from blood. This TCR was sampled from a woman aged 50 to 65 in good health. The CDR3 is CASTIALAPTEFTDTQYF. As DNA, the CDR3 is TGTGCCAGCACCATAGCCCTAGCGCCGACTGAATTCACAGATACGCAGTATTTT.